Listed here are 25 T cell receptor beta chains from one sample, sequenced in a study of blood T cells in healthy people across ages. Alongside a J-beta primer mix, a sample-barcoded 5' primer served in a second PCR lasting about 7 to 11 cycles. Via MiXCR, TCRdb re-called the 5' RACE reads, giving one row per CDR3 protein. Of some 1,800,000 distinct CDR3 sequences in the sample, about two fifths are singletons; the top ten hold about 21%. The specimen was blood. The receptors here all came from a human donor in good health.

This clonotype was seen a handful of times. V is TRBV20-1 and J is TRBJ1-2; D unresolved. V was pared by 0 bases and J by 0 bases, with 11 bases between. Germline assignment: CDR1 DFQATT and CDR2 SNEGSKA (reference sequence). This CDR3 has 15 amino acids. The CDR3 region is CSARDRANPNYGYTF. The CDR3 bases are TGCAGTGCTAGAGATCGGGCAAACCCTAACTATGGCTACACCTTC.

As for this clonotype: At one boundary the junction diverges from the germline segment, which might be a read error. V and J are TRBV14 and TRBJ2-1, with 7 bases matching TRBD2. From germline, CDR1 is SGHDN and CDR2 FVKESK. This CDR3 region has 13 residues. The CDR3 DNA reads TGCGCCAGCAGCCATGCGCGGGGGAGTAAAGGGTTCTTC. Its translation: CASSHARGSKGFF.

This clonotype occurred many times. The J gene is TRBJ2-6, the V gene TRBV20-1; D may be TRBD1 (5 bases). CDR1 and CDR2 from the germline V gene are DFQATT and SNEGSKA (reference sequence). The V end was cut by 6 bases, the J end by 2 bases, with 8 bases between. This CDR3 has 13 amino acids. CDR3 sequence (DNA): TGCAGTGCGGGGCCTCCTGGGGCCAACGTCCTGACTTTC. This translates into CSAGPPGANVLTF.

As for this clonotype: No conserved phenylalanine or tryptophan ends this CDR3, so it is likely a read error. The genes are TRBV7-2 and TRBJ2-3; D is unresolved. The germline CDR1 and CDR2 sequences are SGHTA and FQGNSA. The CDR3 has 17 amino acids. Trimming removed 0 bases at V and 0 bases at J, with 13 bases between. CDR3 sequence (DNA): TGTGCCAGCAGCTTAGCGTTAGTGCGGAGTAGCACAGATACGCAGTATTGT. Its translation: CASSLALVRSSTDTQYC.

This clonotype was seen more than once but under ten times. The chain links TRBV7-2 to TRBJ2-5, with 8 nucleotides matching TRBD2. The germline V gene encodes CDR1 SGHTA and CDR2 FQGNSA. This CDR3 contains 17 residues. V shed 0 bases, J shed 2 bases, and the junction held 8 bases outside the gene matches. The CDR3 loop reads CASSLASSGGAQETQYF. In DNA, the CDR3 is TGTGCCAGCAGCTTAGCCTCTTCCGGGGGGGCTCAAGAGACCCAGTACTTC.

The V gene is TRBV20-1, the J gene TRBJ2-7, with TRBD2 matching 12 bases. Germline V gene sequence: CDR1 DFQATT, CDR2 SNEGSKA (reference sequence). With 5 bases clipped from V and 4 bases from J, the junction kept 6 bases outside the gene matches. The CDR3 totals 14 residues. The DNA for the CDR3 is TGCAGTGCTGGGCTAGCGGGGGGGCTATACGAGCAGTACTTC. This codes for CSAGLAGGLYEQYF.

The genes are TRBV12-3 or TRBV12-4 and TRBJ2-1; D is perhaps TRBD1 (6 bases). The V end was cut by 4 bases, the J end by 0 bases, with 16 bases between. CDR3 length: 17 residues. CDR3 nucleotide sequence: TGTGCCAGCAGTTCCCCAGGGGCACTTAGCTCCTACAATGAGCAGTTCTTC. The encoded protein is CASSSPGALSSYNEQFF.

In the case of this clonotype: Because the CDR3's place on the DNA is in doubt, the DNA is left out and the CDR3 is given as listed by TCRdb. The chain has TRBV21-1 and TRBJ2-7; the DNA was not used to check the table's D call, TRBD2. TRBV21-1 is a pseudogene locus. Ends included, the CDR3 has 16 residues. The chain's CDR3 is CASRVAGGIFSYEQYF.

This clonotype was detected ten times or more. The chain joins TRBV7-9 to TRBJ1-2; D is perhaps TRBD1 (6 bases). This CDR3 spans 13 amino acids. CDR1 SEHNR and CDR2 FQNEAQ come from the germline V gene (reference sequence). Trimming left V 3 bases short and J 3 bases short, with 8 bases between. CDR3 amino acids: CASSFSGDYGYTF. Here the CDR3 DNA reads TGTGCCAGCAGCTTTTCAGGGGACTATGGCTACACCTTC.

The J gene is TRBJ2-1, the V gene TRBV5-1, with 14 nucleotides matching TRBD2. Looked up from germline, CDR1 is SGHRS and CDR2 is YFSETQ. The V segment lost 2 bases and the J segment 8 bases; nucleotides outside the gene matches: 6. The CDR3 totals 16 residues. The CDR3 region has the DNA TGCGCCAGCAGCTTAACCGGGACTAGCGGGGGTTATGAGCAGTTCTTC. This encodes CASSLTGTSGGYEQFF.

This rearrangement joins TRBV7-2 to TRBJ1-5, with D tentatively TRBD1 (6 bases). CDR3 length equals 16 residues. In germline, CDR1 is SGHTA, CDR2 FQGNSA. The V end was cut by 5 bases, the J end by 3 bases, with 17 bases between. CDR3 loop: CASSANLGGANQPQHF. The CDR3 DNA reads TGTGCCAGCAGCGCTAATTTGGGGGGGGCCAATCAGCCCCAGCATTTT.

The chain links TRBV28 to TRBJ2-4, with D maybe TRBD2 (6 bases). This CDR3 is built from 14 residues. Trimming stripped 7 bases from V and 0 bases from J, with 10 bases between. CDR1 is MDHEN and CDR2 is SYDVKM in the germline V gene. CDR3 DNA: TGTGCCAGCATGGAGGGCCTAGCCAAAAACATTCAGTACTTC. This sequence encodes CASMEGLAKNIQYF. Variable domain in full (rest from reference TRBV28 and TRBJ2-4): DVKVTQSSRYLVKRTGEKVFLECVQDMDHENMFWYRQDPGLGLRLIYFSYDVKMKEKGDIPEGYSVSREKKERFSLILESASTNQTSMYLCASMEGLAKNIQYFGAGTRLSVL.

The V call is TRBV20-1, the J call TRBJ2-1; 11 bases line up with TRBD2. This CDR3 region has 15 residues. Germline CDR1 and CDR2: DFQATT and SNEGSKA (reference sequence). Trimming took 1 base from V and 8 from J; bases not matched to a gene: 7. CDR3 nucleotide sequence: TGCAGTGCTAGAGTTACTAGCGGGGGCTGGGATGAGCAGTTCTTC. This encodes CSARVTSGGWDEQFF.

The J gene is TRBJ1-6, the V gene TRBV6-5; D might be TRBD1 (5 bases). Trimming cost V 7 bases and J 5 bases, with 12 bases left between them. The germline gives CDR1 MNHEY, CDR2 SVGAGI. The CDR3 length is 14 residues. The CDR3 sequence is CASTGRSDNSPLHF. The CDR3 region has the DNA TGTGCCAGCACGGGGCGTTCGGATAATTCACCCCTCCACTTT.

The chain joins TRBV12-3 or TRBV12-4 to TRBJ2-5, with D possibly TRBD2 on 5 matching bases. This CDR3 has 12 amino acids. V lost 5 bases, J lost 8 bases, and 12 bases lay in between. This CDR3 is CASSISPGTQYF. DNA for the CDR3: TGTGCCAGCAGTATAAGCCCGGGAACCCAGTACTTC.

This clonotype has only a few counts. V usage is TRBV7-2 and J usage is TRBJ1-4; possibly TRBD1 for D (6 bases). The CDR3 is 16 residues long. V was trimmed by 0 bases and J by 5 bases, leaving 13 bases between them. Germline assignment: CDR1 SGHTA and CDR2 FQGNSA. CDR3 region: CASSLAGGTENEKLFF. CDR3 bases: TGTGCCAGCAGCTTAGCGGGGGGCACGGAAAATGAAAAACTGTTTTTT.

CDR3 sequence reads: CSAREGLAGYNEQFF. In DNA form, the CDR3 reads TGCAGTGCTAGAGAGGGTCTAGCGGGTTACAATGAGCAGTTCTTC. The chain has TRBV20-1 and TRBJ2-1; TRBD2 matches 8 bases. The CDR3 consists of 15 residues. Germline CDR1 and CDR2: DFQATT and SNEGSKA (reference sequence). After removal of 0 bases from V and 4 bases from J, the junction contained 5 bases not matched to a gene.

The rearrangement uses TRBV20-1 and TRBJ1-2; D may be TRBD1 (5 bases). CDR3 length equals 15 residues. V shed 1 base and J shed 2 bases, with 14 bases lying between them. Looked up from germline, CDR1 is DFQATT and CDR2 is SNEGSKA (reference sequence). CDR3 loop: CSARVRGRVNYGYTF. CDR3 coding DNA: TGCAGTGCTAGAGTCAGAGGCAGGGTAAACTATGGCTACACCTTC.

The chain uses TRBV12-3 or TRBV12-4 and TRBJ1-1; D remains unclear. The V end was cut by 5 bases, the J end by 1 base, with 14 bases between. This CDR3 has 15 amino acids. The DNA for the CDR3 is TGTGCCAGCAGTCCCACTGGGCGTTGGAACACTGAAGCTTTCTTT. This codes for CASSPTGRWNTEAFF.

V usage is TRBV5-1 and J usage is TRBJ1-2; no clear D gene. CDR1 SGHRS and CDR2 YFSETQ come from the germline V gene. This CDR3 comprises 14 residues. The V end lost 1 base, the J end lost 4 bases, and 11 bases lay between the germline ends. The CDR3 spells CASSLSDPGYGYTF. In DNA form, the CDR3 reads TGCGCCAGCAGCTTGTCAGACCCCGGCTATGGCTACACCTTC.

As concerns this clonotype: A much larger clone is a single base away; this may be a read error. The V and J genes are TRBV7-2 and TRBJ1-1, with TRBD1 matching 7 bases. Germline trimming cut 1 base from V and 4 bases from J; bases unmatched to any gene: 3. The germline CDR1 and CDR2 sequences are SGHTA and FQGNSA. The CDR3 runs to 14 residues. The CDR3 sequence is CASSLGGQITEAFF. CDR3 nucleotide sequence: TGTGCCAGCAGCTTAGGGGGACAGATCACTGAAGCTTTCTTT.

The chain combines TRBV3-1 with TRBJ2-5; 7 bases are a match to TRBD2. The CDR3 covers 16 residues. Per the germline V gene, CDR1 is LGHDT and CDR2 is YNNKEL (reference sequence). The V gene end was trimmed by 0 bases and the J gene end by 2 bases; junction bases not matched to a gene: 6. CDR3 coding DNA: TGTGCCAGCAGCCAAGATCTGGCTAGCGGTCAAGAGACCCAGTACTTC. It encodes CASSQDLASGQETQYF.

J is TRBJ1-1 and V is TRBV6-1, with D hard to call. The CDR3 is made up of 15 amino acids. CDR1 is MNHNS, CDR2 SASEGT, per germline. Trimming took 2 bases from V and 1 from J, leaving 11 bases between them. The CDR3 reads CASSEWYKANTEAFF. CDR3 DNA sequence: TGTGCCAGCAGTGAATGGTATAAGGCGAACACTGAAGCTTTCTTT.

Worth noting for this clonotype: An end of the junction does not agree with germline; a read error may underlie this. The chain recombines TRBV7-8 with TRBJ1-1; D is uncertain. This CDR3 has 16 amino acids. CDR1 SGHVS and CDR2 FQNEAQ come from the germline V gene. Here the CDR3 DNA reads TGTGCCGGCAGCTTAGCGGGCAGCAGATTGAACACTGAAGCTTTCTTT. This codes for CAGSLAGSRLNTEAFF.

This CDR3 reads CAIRGRDPPNEQFF. CDR3 sequence (DNA): TGTGCCATCAGGGGGAGGGACCCTCCTAATGAGCAGTTCTTC. This chain joins TRBV10-3 and TRBJ2-1, with 7 positions matching TRBD2. The germline gives CDR1 ENHRY, CDR2 SYGVKD. V gave up 6 bases and J gave up 7 bases; unmatched junction bases: 9. CDR3 size: 14 residues.